The source of this T cell receptor (beta chain) is a study of shared clonotypes between healthy human individuals. For the study at large: Ranging from 18 to 49 in age, donors were a couple of women and three men.

None of the donors, who were healthy HIV-negative adults, had recently had acute infections or vaccinations. Around 32,000 T cell genomes, or approximately 280 ng DNA, went into unsorted PBMC replicate PCRs. The data were produced by immunoSEQ multiplex PCR, yet TCRdb's version contains in-frame clones alone and is incomplete. The sample holds about 470,000 clones, 70% to 80% seen once. The V and J ends lost 5 bases and 5 bases respectively, with 11 bases between them. Looked up from germline, CDR1 is SGHRS and CDR2 is YFSETQ. This CDR3 spans 13 amino acids. The gene calls are TRBV5-1 and TRBJ2-1; possible D gene TRBD1, 5 bases. What was sequenced was PBMCs. This receptor was taken from a woman between 40 and 50 years old in good health. Some clones in this sample may be carry-over from other donors' samples. Here the CDR3 reads CASSYRMDNEQFF. The CDR3, as DNA: TGCGCCAGCAGTTACAGGATGGACAATGAGCAGTTCTTC.